These T cell receptor beta chains were read from a single sample in a study of T cell repertoires in cytomegalovirus infection. One entry per CDR3 protein results from TCRdb running MiXCR on the reads. The sample yields approximately 990,000 distinct CDR3 sequences, approximately 31% seen once. For these TCRs, the target antigens are not known. This specimen consisted of cultured CD8+ T cells from PBMCs, obtained from culture after CMV antigen stimulation. These receptors came from a human donor in good health (CMV status not recorded). Some clones in this sample may be carry-over from other donors' samples. The CDR3 runs from the conserved cysteine through the conserved F or W. Each record gives: J gene, D gene, V gene, clone size, CDR3 protein, CDR3 DNA. D genes are given only for firm matches. Where a row states a size, it is once, few, many or the class of an expanded clone; other rows omit it.

TRBJ1-5,-,TRBV10-3,-,CAISLSSNQPQHF,TGTGCCATCAGTTTGAGCTCCAATCAGCCCCAGCATTTT
TRBJ2-3,-,TRBV12-3/TRBV12-4,-,CASRPPQGDTQYF,TGTGCCAGCAGACCCCCACAGGGTGATACGCAGTATTTT
TRBJ1-1,-,TRBV28,few,CASSKLSRGEAAFF,TGTGCCAGCAGCAAATTATCCAGGGGAGAGGCGGCTTTCTTT
TRBJ1-2,TRBD1,TRBV7-6,few,CASSPNWGQGKYGYTF,TGTGCCAGCAGCCCAAATTGGGGACAGGGAAAGTATGGCTACACCTTC
TRBJ1-1,TRBD1,TRBV11-1,-,CASSFGTGSNTEAFF,TGTGCCAGCAGCTTCGGGACAGGTTCGAACACTGAAGCTTTCTTT
TRBJ1-4,TRBD1,TRBV4-1,-,CASSHTGTGSEKLFF,TGCGCCAGCAGCCATACCGGGACAGGGAGTGAAAAACTGTTTTTT
TRBJ1-1,-,TRBV7-9,few,CASSPPNREEAFF,TGTGCCAGCAGCCCACCTAACAGAGAAGAAGCTTTCTTT
TRBJ1-5,-,TRBV5-5,many,CASSSDLSNQPQHF,TGTGCCAGCAGCTCGGACTTAAGCAATCAGCCCCAGCATTTT
TRBJ1-5,-,TRBV2,-,CASTGVLNQPQHF,TGTGCCAGCACGGGAGTTCTCAATCAGCCCCAGCATTTT
TRBJ2-1,-,TRBV19,-,CASSRDSSTGNEQFF,TGTGCCAGTAGTAGGGACTCCTCAACGGGGAATGAGCAGTTCTTC
TRBJ2-2,TRBD2,TRBV12-3/TRBV12-4,few,CASSFRLAGYKKNTGELFF,TGTGCCAGCAGTTTTCGACTAGCGGGGTACAAAAAGAACACCGGGGAGCTGTTTTTT
TRBJ2-5,-,TRBV7-9,-,CASSLKGPQETQYF,TGTGCCAGCAGCCTCAAGGGTCCCCAAGAGACCCAGTACTTC
TRBJ2-1,-,TRBV6-1,-,CASSEEWGGLNEQFF,TGTGCCAGCAGTGAAGAGTGGGGGGGGCTCAATGAGCAGTTCTTC
TRBJ2-1,TRBD2,TRBV5-1,-,CASRPPTSGGASYNEQFF,TGCGCCAGCAGACCCCCTACTAGCGGGGGAGCATCCTACAATGAGCAGTTCTTC
TRBJ1-1,-,TRBV19,many,CASSPSMNTEAFF,TGTGCCAGTAGTCCTTCTATGAACACTGAAGCTTTCTTT
TRBJ2-1,TRBD2,TRBV2,-,CASSVRSGGGEQFF,TGTGCCAGCAGTGTTCGTAGCGGGGGAGGTGAGCAGTTCTTC
TRBJ1-4,-,TRBV27,-,CASSLSRPNEKLFF,TGTGCCAGCAGTTTATCACGGCCTAATGAAAAACTGTTTTTT
TRBJ1-1,TRBD1,TRBV6-1,many,CASRDPGQGFSASEAFF,TGTGCCAGCAGAGACCCAGGACAGGGGTTTTCGGCTTCTGAAGCTTTCTTT
TRBJ2-7,TRBD1,TRBV4-1,-,CASSQRTGSTYEQYF,TGCGCCAGCAGCCAAAGGACAGGGTCCACCTACGAGCAGTACTTC
TRBJ1-2,-,TRBV6-6,many,CASSSAGRLVNYGYTF,TGTGCCAGCAGTTCGGCAGGCCGACTCGTCAACTATGGCTACACCTTC
TRBJ2-5,TRBD2,TRBV12-5,-,CASGLAGTSGGGGETQYF,TGTGCTAGTGGTTTGGCCGGGACTAGCGGGGGAGGTGGAGAGACCCAGTACTTC
TRBJ1-5,TRBD1,TRBV28,-,CASSPPGQTYLSNQPQHF,TGTGCCAGCAGTCCACCGGGACAGACATACTTGAGCAATCAGCCCCAGCATTTT
TRBJ2-2,TRBD1,TRBV7-8,few,CASSSQGSLPPGELFF,TGTGCCAGCAGCTCACAGGGGTCACTACCCCCCGGGGAGCTGTTTTTT
TRBJ1-1,-,TRBV5-1,many,CASSLDGAMNTEAFF,TGCGCCAGCAGCTTGGATGGGGCTATGAACACTGAAGCTTTCTTT
TRBJ1-3,TRBD1,TRBV6-6,few,CASSSTAPTGISGNTIYF,TGTGCCAGCAGTTCCACCGCCCCGACAGGGATCTCTGGAAACACCATATATTTT
TRBJ1-2,-,TRBV12-5,-,CASGLVGYGYTF,TGTGCTAGTGGTTTGGTAGGGTATGGCTACACCTTC
TRBJ1-5,-,TRBV7-6,-,CASSPSGSRNQPQHF,TGTGCCAGCAGTCCATCCGGCAGTCGTAATCAGCCCCAGCATTTT
TRBJ2-1,-,TRBV5-1,-,CARSLEADSSYNEQFF,TGCGCCAGAAGCTTGGAGGCCGATAGCTCCTACAATGAGCAGTTCTTC
TRBJ2-2,TRBD2,TRBV7-9,many,CASSSLVGGTNTGELFF,TGTGCCAGCAGCTCATTAGTCGGGGGGACGAACACCGGGGAGCTGTTTTTT
TRBJ2-1,TRBD1,TRBV11-3,-,CASSGRDRPHEQFF,TGTGCCAGCAGCGGGCGGGACAGGCCCCATGAGCAGTTCTTC
TRBJ1-5,-,TRBV28,-,CASSFLGGGSNQPQHF,TGTGCCAGCAGTTTCCTTGGGGGCGGTAGCAATCAGCCCCAGCATTTT
TRBJ1-1,-,TRBV29-1,once,CSVELGWAEAFF,TGCAGCGTTGAATTGGGTTGGGCTGAAGCTTTCTTT
TRBJ1-6,-,TRBV29-1,-,CSVKAGQGANSPLHF,TGCAGCGTTAAAGCTGGGCAGGGTGCTAATTCACCCCTCCACTTT
TRBJ1-6,-,TRBV4-1,-,CASSPWGKGYLDSPLHF,TGCGCCAGCAGCCCATGGGGCAAAGGGTATCTCGATTCACCCCTCCACTTT
TRBJ1-2,-,TRBV7-9,many,CASSPGLINYGYTF,TGTGCCAGCAGCCCTGGTTTAATAAACTATGGCTACACCTTC
TRBJ1-1,TRBD1,TRBV10-3,-,CAISGSGTGASNTEAFF,TGTGCCATCAGTGGTTCCGGGACAGGCGCTAGTAACACTGAAGCTTTCTTT
TRBJ2-3,TRBD2,TRBV12-3/TRBV12-4,few,CASSLAGGQADTQYF,TGTGCCAGCAGTTTGGCGGGGGGGCAGGCAGATACGCAGTATTTT
TRBJ2-7,-,TRBV6-6,-,CASSPGHFSSYEQYF,TGTGCCAGTTCGCCGGGACACTTTAGCTCCTACGAGCAGTACTTC
TRBJ1-2,-,TRBV29-1,-,CSVEHREDYGYTF,TGCAGCGTTGAACACAGGGAGGACTATGGCTACACCTTC
TRBJ2-1,TRBD2,TRBV4-1,-,CASSPRGGPGGEQFF,TGCGCCAGCAGCCCTCGGGGGGGGCCGGGGGGTGAGCAGTTCTTC
TRBJ1-2,-,TRBV14,-,CASSMGHSDYGYTF,TGTGCCAGCAGCATGGGACATTCAGACTATGGCTACACCTTC
TRBJ2-1,-,TRBV6-6,few,CASSYGTQNEQFF,TGTGCCAGCAGTTACGGGACCCAGAATGAGCAGTTCTTC
TRBJ2-5,-,TRBV5-6,-,CASSLSYTETQYF,TGTGCCAGCAGCTTGTCCTACACAGAGACCCAGTACTTC
TRBJ2-3,TRBD1,TRBV9,once,CASSIPRDRGGDTQYF,TGTGCCAGCAGTATACCCCGGGACAGGGGGGGAGATACGCAGTATTTT
TRBJ2-2,-,TRBV6-2/TRBV6-3,-,CASSYSYLAGELFF,TGTGCCAGCAGTTACTCTTATTTGGCCGGGGAGCTGTTTTTT
TRBJ2-1,-,TRBV5-4,few,CASSEGVSEQFF,TGTGCCAGCAGCGAGGGAGTAAGTGAGCAGTTCTTC
TRBJ1-2,-,TRBV7-6,few,CASSQTDSPYGYTF,TGTGCCAGCAGCCAAACGGACAGTCCCTATGGCTACACCTTC
TRBJ2-3,TRBD2,TRBV11-2,few,CASTVSGGATDTQYF,TGTGCCAGCACCGTTAGCGGGGGGGCGACAGATACGCAGTATTTT
TRBJ2-1,TRBD1,TRBV27,few,CASSLQTGESEQFF,TGTGCCAGCAGTCTCCAGACAGGGGAGAGTGAGCAGTTCTTC